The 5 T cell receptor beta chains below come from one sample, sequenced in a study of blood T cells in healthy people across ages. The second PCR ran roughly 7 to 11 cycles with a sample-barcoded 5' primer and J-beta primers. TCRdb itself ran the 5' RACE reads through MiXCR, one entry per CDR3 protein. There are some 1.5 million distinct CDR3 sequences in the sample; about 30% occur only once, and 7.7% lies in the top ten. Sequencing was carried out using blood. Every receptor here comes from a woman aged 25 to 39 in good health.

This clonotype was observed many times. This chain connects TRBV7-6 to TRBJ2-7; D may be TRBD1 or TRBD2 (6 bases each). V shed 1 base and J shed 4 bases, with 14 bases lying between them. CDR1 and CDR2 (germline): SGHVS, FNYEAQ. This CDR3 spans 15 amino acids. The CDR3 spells CASSLGSGGLYEQYF. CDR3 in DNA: TGTGCCAGCAGCTTAGGAAGTGGGGGGCTTTACGAGCAGTACTTC.

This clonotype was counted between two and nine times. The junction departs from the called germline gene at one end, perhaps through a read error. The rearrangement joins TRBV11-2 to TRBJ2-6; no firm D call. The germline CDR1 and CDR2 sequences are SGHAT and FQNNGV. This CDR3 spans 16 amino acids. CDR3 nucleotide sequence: TGTGCCAGCAGCTTAGCCCATCTCTCTGGGGTCAACGTCCTGACTTTC. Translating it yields CASSLAHLSGVNVLTF. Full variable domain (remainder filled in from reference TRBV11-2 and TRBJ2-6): EAGVAQSPRYKIIEKRQSVAFWCNPISGHATLYWYQQILGQGPKLLIQFQNNGVVDDSQLPKDRFSAERLKGVDSTLKIQPAKLEDSAVYLCASSLAHLSGVNVLTFGAGSRLTVL.

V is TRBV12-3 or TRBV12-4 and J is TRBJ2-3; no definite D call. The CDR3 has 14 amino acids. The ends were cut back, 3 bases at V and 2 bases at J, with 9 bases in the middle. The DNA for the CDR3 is TGTGCCAGCAGTTTTAGAGTGATCACAGATACGCAGTATTTT. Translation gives CASSFRVITDTQYF.

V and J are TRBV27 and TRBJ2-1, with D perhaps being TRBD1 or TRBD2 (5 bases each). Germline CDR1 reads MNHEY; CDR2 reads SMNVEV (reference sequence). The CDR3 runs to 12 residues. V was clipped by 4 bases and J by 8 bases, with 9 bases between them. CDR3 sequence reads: CASSYGDHEQFF. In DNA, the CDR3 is TGTGCCAGCAGTTACGGGGACCATGAGCAGTTCTTC.

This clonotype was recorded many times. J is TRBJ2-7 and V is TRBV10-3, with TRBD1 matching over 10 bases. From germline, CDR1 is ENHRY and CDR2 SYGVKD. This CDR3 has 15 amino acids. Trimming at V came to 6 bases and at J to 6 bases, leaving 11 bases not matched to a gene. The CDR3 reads CAIRAGQGSSSEQYF. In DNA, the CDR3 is TGTGCCATCAGGGCGGGACAGGGGAGTTCTTCCGAGCAGTACTTC.